The TCR beta chain under discussion was sequenced for a study of T-cell memory formation after mild COVID-19. Overall study results and limits: Contracting clones from day 15 to 85 had balanced CD4/CD8; later expanders favoured CD4+.

Germline values: CDR1 SGHRS, CDR2 YFSETQ. V shed 5 bases, J shed 6 bases, and the junction held 9 bases outside the gene matches. The CDR3 totals 15 residues. This clonotype appeared many times. Its antigen is as yet unknown. Using its own MiXCR run on the 5' RACE reads, TCRdb lists one record per CDR3 protein. The table has around 370,000 distinct CDR3 sequences, roughly 21% seen once. The specimen was PBMCs or a T cell subset sorted from them (not recorded which). This TCR was recovered from an adult woman who had mild COVID-19 (a few samples of this study predate the infection). Cell type and time point are not known. The chain is built from TRBV5-1 and TRBJ2-1; 9 bases fit TRBD2. The CDR3 is CASRAGTSPLNEQFF. The CDR3 DNA reads TGCGCCAGCAGGGCCGGGACTAGCCCCCTCAATGAGCAGTTCTTC.